The present TCR beta chain was sequenced within a study of T-cell memory formation after mild COVID-19. cDNA libraries for TCR alpha and TCR beta, carrying sample barcodes and UMIs, came from 5'RACE with constant-segment primers. TCRdb itself ran the 5' RACE reads through MiXCR, one entry per CDR3 protein. The sample holds 250,000 to 300,000 distinct CDR3 sequences, 15% to 20% seen once. Input material: PBMCs or a T cell subset sorted from them (not recorded which). The source of this sequence is a young man who had mild COVID-19 (a few samples of this study predate the infection). Cell type and time point are not known.

The CDR3 reads CASSRDRGGDTQYF. The CDR3, as DNA: TGTGCCAGCAGCCGGGACAGGGGTGGAGATACGCAGTATTTT. This chain joins TRBV27 and TRBJ2-3, with 10 bases aligning to TRBD1. Germline CDR1 MNHEY, CDR2 SMNVEV (reference sequence). The CDR3 is 14 residues long. The junction had 5 bases not matched to a gene; V was cut back by 6 bases and J by 5 bases.